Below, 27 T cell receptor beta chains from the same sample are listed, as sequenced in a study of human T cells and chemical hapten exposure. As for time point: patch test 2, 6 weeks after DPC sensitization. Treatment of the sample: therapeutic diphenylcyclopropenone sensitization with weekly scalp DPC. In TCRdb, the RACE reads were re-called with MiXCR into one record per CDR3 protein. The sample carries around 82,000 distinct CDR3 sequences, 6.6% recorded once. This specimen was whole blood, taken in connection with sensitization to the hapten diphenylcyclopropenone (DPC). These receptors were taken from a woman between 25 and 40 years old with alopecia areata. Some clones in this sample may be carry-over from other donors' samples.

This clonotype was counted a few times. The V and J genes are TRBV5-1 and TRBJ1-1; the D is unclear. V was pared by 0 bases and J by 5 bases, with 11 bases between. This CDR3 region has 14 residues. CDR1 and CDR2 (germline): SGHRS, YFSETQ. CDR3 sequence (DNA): TGCGCCAGCAGCTTGGGTCGCCTTAAAACTGAAGCTTTCTTT. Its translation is CASSLGRLKTEAFF.

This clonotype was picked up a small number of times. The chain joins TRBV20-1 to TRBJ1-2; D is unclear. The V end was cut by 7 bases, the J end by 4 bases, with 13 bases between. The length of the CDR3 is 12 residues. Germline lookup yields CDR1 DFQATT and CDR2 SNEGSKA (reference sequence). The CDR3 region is CSGEGLSYGYTF. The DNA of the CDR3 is TGCAGTGGCGAGGGTTTGTCCTATGGCTACACCTTC.

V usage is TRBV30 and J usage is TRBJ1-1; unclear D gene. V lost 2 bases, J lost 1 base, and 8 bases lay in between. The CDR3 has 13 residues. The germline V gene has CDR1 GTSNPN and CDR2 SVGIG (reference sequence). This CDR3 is CAWSHRPNTEAFF. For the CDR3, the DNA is TGTGCCTGGAGTCACAGACCGAACACTGAAGCTTTCTTT.

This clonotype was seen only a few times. The CDR3 sequence: CSVDQLQADTQYF. CDR3 DNA sequence: TGCAGCGTTGACCAGTTACAGGCAGATACGCAGTATTTT. The chain employs TRBV29-1 and TRBJ2-3, with D possibly being TRBD1 (5 bases). Per germline, CDR1 SQVTM and CDR2 ANQGSEA. V lost 3 bases, J lost 4 bases, and 11 bases lay in between. The CDR3 has 13 residues.

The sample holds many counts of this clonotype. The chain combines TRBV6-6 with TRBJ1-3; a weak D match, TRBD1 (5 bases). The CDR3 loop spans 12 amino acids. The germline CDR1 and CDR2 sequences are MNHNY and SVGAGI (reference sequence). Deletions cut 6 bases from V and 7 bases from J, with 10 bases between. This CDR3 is CASRRQLNTIYF. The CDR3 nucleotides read TGTGCCAGCAGGCGACAGCTTAACACCATATATTTT.

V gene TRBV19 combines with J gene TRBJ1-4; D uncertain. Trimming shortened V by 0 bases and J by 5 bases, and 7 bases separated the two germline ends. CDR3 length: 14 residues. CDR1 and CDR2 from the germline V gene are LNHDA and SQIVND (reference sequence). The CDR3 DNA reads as TGTGCCAGTAGTATAGAACTCTTAAATGAAAAACTGTTTTTT. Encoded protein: CASSIELLNEKLFF.

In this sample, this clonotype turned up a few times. The CDR3 DNA reads as TGTGCCATCCGGGACACCAGCACAGATACGCAGTATTTT. Translated: CAIRDTSTDTQYF. The chain employs TRBV10-3 and TRBJ2-3; possibly TRBD1 for D (6 bases). The V end was cut by 8 bases, the J end by 0 bases, with 9 bases between. Per germline, CDR1 ENHRY and CDR2 SYGVKD. This CDR3 comprises 13 residues.

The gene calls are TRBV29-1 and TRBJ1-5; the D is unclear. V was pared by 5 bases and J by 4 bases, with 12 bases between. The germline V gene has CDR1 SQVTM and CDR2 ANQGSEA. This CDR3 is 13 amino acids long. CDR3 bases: TGCAGCGTTTTGTCCGGTAGGAATCAGCCCCAGCATTTT. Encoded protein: CSVLSGRNQPQHF.

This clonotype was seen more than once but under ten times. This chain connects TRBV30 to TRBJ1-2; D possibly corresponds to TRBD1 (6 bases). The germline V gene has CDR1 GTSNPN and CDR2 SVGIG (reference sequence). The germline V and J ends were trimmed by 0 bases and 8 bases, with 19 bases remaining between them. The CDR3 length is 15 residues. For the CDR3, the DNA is TGTGCCTGGAGTGTACGAGGTCAGGGGAGGGGAGGCTACACCTTC. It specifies CAWSVRGQGRGGYTF.

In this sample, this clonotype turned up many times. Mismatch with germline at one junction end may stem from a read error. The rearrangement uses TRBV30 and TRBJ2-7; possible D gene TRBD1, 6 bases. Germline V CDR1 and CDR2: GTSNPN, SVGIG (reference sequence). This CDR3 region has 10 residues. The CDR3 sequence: CALKQGRSVF. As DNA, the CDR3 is TGTGCCTTGAAACAGGGTCGGAGTGTCTTC.

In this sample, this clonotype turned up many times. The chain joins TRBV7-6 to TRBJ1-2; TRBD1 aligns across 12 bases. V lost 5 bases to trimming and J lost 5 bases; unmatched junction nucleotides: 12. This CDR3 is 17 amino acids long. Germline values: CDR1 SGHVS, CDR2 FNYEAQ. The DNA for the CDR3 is TGTGCCAGCAGCGTCACCGGGACAGGGGGCGCGGGGTATGGCTACACCTTC. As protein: CASSVTGTGGAGYGYTF. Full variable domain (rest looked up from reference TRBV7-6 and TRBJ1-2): GAGVSQSPRYKVTKRGQDVALRCDPISGHVSLYWYRQALGQGPEFLTYFNYEAQQDKSGLPNDRFSAERPEGSISTLTIQRTEQRDSAMYRCASSVTGTGGAGYGYTFGSGTRLTVV.

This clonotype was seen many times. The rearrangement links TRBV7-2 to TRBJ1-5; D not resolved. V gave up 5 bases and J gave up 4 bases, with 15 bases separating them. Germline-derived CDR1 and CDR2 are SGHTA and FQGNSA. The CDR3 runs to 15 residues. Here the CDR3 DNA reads TGTGCCAGCAGCCCTTACCGGACGGCAAATCAGCCCCAGCATTTT. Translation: CASSPYRTANQPQHF.

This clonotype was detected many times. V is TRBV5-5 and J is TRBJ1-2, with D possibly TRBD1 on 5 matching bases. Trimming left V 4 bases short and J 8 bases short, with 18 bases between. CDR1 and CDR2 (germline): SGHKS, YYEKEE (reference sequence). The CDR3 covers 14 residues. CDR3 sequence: CASSDQGRLVGYTF. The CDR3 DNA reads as TGTGCCAGCAGCGACCAGGGACGACTGGTCGGCTACACCTTC.

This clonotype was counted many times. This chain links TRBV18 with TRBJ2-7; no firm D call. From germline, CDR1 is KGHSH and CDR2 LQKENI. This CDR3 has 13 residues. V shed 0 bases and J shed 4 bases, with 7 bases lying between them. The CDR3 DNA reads TGTGCCAGCTCACCACCTTCAGCGTACGAGCAGTACTTC. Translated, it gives CASSPPSAYEQYF. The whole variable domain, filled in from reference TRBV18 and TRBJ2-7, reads NAGVMQNPRHLVRRRGQEARLRCSPMKGHSHVYWYRQLPEEGLKFMVYLQKENIIDESGMPKERFSAEFPKEGPSILRIQQVVRGDSAAYFCASSPPSAYEQYFGPGTRLTVT.

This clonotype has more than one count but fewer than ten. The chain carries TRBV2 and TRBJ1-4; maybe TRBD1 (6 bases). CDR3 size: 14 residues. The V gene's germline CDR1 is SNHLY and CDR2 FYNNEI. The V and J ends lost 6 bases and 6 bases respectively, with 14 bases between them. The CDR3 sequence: CASRRRDTYEKLFF. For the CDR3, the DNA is TGTGCCAGCAGAAGACGGGACACTTATGAAAAACTGTTTTTT.

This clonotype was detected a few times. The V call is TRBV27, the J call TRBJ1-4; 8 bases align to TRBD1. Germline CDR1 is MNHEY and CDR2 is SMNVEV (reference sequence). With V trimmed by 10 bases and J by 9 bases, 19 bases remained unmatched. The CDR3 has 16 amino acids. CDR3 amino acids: CATGQGQVLLKQKLFF. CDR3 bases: TGTGCCACCGGTCAGGGACAGGTTTTATTGAAGCAAAAACTGTTTTTT.

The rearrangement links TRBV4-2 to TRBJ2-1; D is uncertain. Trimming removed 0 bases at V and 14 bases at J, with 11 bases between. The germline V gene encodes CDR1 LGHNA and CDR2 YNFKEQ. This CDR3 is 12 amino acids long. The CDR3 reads CASSQDLGLKFF. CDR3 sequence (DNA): TGTGCCAGCAGCCAAGATTTAGGGTTGAAGTTCTTC.

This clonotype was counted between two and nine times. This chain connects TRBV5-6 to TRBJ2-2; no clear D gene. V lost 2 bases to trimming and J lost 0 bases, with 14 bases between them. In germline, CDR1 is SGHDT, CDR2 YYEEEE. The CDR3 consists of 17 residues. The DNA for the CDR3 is TGTGCCAGCAGCTTTTTCGTCACGGTCCCGAACACCGGGGAGCTGTTTTTT. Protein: CASSFFVTVPNTGELFF.

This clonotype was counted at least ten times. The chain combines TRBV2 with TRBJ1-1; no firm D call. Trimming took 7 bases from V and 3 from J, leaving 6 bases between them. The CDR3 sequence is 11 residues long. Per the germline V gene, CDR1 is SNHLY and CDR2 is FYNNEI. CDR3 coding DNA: TGTGCCAGCACGTCGGACACTGAAGCTTTCTTT. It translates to CASTSDTEAFF.

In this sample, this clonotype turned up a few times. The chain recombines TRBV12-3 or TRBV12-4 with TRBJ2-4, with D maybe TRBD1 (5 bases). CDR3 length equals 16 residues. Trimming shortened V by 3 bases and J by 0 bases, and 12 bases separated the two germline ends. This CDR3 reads CASSFGQHLAKNIQYF. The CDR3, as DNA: TGTGCCAGCAGTTTCGGACAACACTTAGCCAAAAACATTCAGTACTTC.

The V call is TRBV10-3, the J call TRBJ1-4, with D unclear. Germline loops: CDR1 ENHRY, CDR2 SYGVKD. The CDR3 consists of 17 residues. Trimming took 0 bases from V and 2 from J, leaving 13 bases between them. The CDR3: CAISESVSLATNEKLFF. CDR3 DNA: TGTGCCATCAGTGAGTCCGTAAGCTTGGCGACTAATGAAAAACTGTTTTTT.

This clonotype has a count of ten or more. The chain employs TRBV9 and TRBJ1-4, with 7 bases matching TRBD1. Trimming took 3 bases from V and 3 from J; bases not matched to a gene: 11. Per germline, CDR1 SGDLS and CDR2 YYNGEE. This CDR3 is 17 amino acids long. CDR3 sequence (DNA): TGTGCCAGCAGCGGGGGAGACTGGGGGACAGCTAATGAAAAACTGTTTTTT. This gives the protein CASSGGDWGTANEKLFF.

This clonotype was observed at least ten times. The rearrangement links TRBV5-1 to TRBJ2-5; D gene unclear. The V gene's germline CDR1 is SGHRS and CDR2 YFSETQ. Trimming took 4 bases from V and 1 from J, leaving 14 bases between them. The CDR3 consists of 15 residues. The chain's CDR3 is CASSNSGQIQETQYF. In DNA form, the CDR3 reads TGCGCCAGCAGCAATAGTGGGCAGATCCAAGAGACCCAGTACTTC.

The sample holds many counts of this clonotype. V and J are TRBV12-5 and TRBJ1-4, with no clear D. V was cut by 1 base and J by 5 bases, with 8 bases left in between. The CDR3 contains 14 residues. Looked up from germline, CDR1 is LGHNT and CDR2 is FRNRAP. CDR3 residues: CASGLATQNEKLFF. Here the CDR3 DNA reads TGTGCTAGTGGTTTGGCGACACAGAATGAAAAACTGTTTTTT.

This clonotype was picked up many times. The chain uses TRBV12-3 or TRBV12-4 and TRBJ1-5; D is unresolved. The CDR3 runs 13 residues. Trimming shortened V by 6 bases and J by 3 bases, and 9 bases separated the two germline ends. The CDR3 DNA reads TGTGCCAGCAGCCCTCAGATCAATCAGCCCCAGCATTTT. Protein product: CASSPQINQPQHF.

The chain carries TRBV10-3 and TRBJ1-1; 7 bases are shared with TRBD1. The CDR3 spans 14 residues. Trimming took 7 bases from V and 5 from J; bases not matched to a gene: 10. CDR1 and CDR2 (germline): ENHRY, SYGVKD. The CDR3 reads CAITQGVSVTEAFF. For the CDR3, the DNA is TGTGCCATCACCCAGGGGGTGAGTGTGACTGAAGCTTTCTTT.

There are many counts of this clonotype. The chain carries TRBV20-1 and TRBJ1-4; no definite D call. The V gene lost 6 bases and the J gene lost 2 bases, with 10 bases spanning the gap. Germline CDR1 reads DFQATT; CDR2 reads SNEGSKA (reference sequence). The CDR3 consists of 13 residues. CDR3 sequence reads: CSAETSTNEKLFF. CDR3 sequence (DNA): TGCAGTGCCGAAACTAGTACTAATGAAAAACTGTTTTTT.